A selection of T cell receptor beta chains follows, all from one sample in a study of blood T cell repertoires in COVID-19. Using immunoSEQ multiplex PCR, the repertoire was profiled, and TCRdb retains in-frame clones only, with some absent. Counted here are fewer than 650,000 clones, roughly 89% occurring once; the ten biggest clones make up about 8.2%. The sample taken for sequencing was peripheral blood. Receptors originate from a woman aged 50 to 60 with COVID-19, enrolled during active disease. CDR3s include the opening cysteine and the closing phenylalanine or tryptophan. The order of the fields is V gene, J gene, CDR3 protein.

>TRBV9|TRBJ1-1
CASSPWTGKGTEAFF
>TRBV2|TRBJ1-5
CASSDTGGSNQPQHF
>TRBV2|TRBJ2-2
CASSLSPGAGELFF
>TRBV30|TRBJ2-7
CAWTQGARYEQYF
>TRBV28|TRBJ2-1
CASIPRVFPYNEQFF
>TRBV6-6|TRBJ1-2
CASSPSLDRGPQDYGYTF
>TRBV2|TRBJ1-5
CASTEEGSSSQPQHF
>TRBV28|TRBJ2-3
CASSLLRADTQYF
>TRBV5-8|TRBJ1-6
CASRIRLRGKESPLHF
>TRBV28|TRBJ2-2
CASSLTGQGRTGELFF
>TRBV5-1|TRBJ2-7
CASSLYWQGSYEQYF
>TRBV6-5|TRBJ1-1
CASRDRGITEAFF
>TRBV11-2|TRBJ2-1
CASSAGSTGGDSYNEQFF
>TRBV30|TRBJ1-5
CAWSRTGRPQPQHF
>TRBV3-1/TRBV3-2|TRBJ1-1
CASSRLGGAGTEAFF
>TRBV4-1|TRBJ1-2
CASSQTNRARQYGYTF
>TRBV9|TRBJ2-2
CASSRGQGEFGELFF
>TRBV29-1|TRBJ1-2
CSVEVRGGYGYTF
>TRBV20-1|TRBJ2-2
CSASRRGDPGELFF
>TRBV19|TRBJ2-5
CASSKYPAAQETQYF
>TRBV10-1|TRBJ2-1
CASSEGTANEQFF
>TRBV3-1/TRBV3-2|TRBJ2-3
CASSRAGGGGARDTQYF
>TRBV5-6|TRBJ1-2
CASSGDRGRLGYTF
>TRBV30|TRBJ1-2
CAWTKDRFVLGYTF
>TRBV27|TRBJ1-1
CASSLFDRETAFF
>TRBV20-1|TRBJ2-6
CSASTGVGANVLTF
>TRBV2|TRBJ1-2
CASSVDRDYGYTF
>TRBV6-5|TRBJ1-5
CASKPRPDNGKPQHF
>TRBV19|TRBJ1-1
CASSRGTAPPNTEAFF
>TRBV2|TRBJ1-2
CASLGLFRGCTF
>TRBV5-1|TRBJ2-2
CASVPGGAGTGELFF
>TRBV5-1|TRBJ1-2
CASSGLTVNYGYTF
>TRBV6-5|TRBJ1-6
CASRSPSSYNSPLHF
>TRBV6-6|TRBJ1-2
CASRRTGYGYTF
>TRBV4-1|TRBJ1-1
CASSQGGGAWAEAFF
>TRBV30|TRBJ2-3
CAWRPGREEDTQYF
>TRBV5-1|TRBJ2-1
CASSLAPGLAGDEQFF
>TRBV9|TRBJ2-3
CASSPRLPRDRLTDTQYF
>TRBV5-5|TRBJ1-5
CASSLIFSNQPQHF
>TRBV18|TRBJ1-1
CASSPRQGSAEAFF
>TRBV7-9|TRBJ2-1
CASSSTGTSGGNEQFF
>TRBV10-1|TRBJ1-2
CASSTTRNYGYTF
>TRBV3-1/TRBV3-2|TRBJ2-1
CASSQDSYRGGNNEQFF